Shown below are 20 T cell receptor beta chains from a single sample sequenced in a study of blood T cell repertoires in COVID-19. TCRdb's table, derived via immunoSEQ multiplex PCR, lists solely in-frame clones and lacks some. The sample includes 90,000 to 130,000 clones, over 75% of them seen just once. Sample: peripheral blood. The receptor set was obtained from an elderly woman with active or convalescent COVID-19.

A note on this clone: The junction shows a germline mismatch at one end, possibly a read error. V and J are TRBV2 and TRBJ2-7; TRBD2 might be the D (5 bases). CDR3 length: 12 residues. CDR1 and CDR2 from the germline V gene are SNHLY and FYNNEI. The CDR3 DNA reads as TGTGCCAGCAGTACGGACTCCTCCGAGCAGTACTTC. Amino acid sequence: CASSTDSSEQYF.

The CDR3 nucleotides are TGTGCCACCAGCTATTCCGGGACAGGTTCCTCCTACAATGAGCAGTTCTTC. Translated: CATSYSGTGSSYNEQFF. The chain uses TRBV24-1 and TRBJ2-1; TRBD1 agrees at 8 bases. The CDR3 is 17 residues long. Germline assignment: CDR1 KGHDR and CDR2 SFDVKD. With V trimmed by 7 bases and J by 0 bases, 10 bases remained unmatched.

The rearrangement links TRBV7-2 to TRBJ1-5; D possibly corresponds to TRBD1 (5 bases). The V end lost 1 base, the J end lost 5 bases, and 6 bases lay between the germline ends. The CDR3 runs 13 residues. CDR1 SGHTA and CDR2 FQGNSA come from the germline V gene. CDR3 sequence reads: CASSLGQYQPQHF. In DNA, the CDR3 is TGTGCCAGCAGCTTAGGACAGTATCAGCCCCAGCATTTT.

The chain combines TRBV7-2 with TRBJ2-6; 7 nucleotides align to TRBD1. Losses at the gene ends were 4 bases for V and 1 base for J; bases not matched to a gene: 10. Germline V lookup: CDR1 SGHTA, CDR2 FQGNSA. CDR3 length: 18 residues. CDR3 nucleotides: TGTGCCAGCAGCTCCCTAGGACAGGCTCCATCTGGGGCCAACGTCCTGACTTTC. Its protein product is CASSSLGQAPSGANVLTF.

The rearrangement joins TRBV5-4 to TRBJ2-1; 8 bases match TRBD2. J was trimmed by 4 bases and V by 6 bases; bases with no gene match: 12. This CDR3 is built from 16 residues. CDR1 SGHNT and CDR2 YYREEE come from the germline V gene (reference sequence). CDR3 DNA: TGTGCCAGCACCCTGGGGAGGGCTAGCGGGTACAATGAGCAGTTCTTC. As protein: CASTLGRASGYNEQFF. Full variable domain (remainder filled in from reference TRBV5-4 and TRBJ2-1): ETGVTQSPTHLIKTRGQQVTLRCSSQSGHNTVSWYQQALGQGPQFIFQYYREEENGRGNFPPRFSGLQFPNYSSELNVNALELDDSALYLCASTLGRASGYNEQFFGPGTRLTVL.

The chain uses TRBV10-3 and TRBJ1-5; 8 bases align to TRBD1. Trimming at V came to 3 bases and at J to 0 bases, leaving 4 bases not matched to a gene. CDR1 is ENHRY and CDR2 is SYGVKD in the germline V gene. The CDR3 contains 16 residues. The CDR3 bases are TGTGCCATCAGTGATCAGGGGGCGGGTAGCAATCAGCCCCAGCATTTT. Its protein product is CAISDQGAGSNQPQHF.

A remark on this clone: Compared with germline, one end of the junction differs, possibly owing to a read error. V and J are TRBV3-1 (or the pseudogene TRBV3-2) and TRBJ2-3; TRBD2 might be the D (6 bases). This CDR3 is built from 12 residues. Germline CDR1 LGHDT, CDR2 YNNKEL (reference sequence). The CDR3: CASSHVSSATDF. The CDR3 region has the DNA TGTGCCAGCAGCCACGTGTCTAGCGCCACCGATTTT.

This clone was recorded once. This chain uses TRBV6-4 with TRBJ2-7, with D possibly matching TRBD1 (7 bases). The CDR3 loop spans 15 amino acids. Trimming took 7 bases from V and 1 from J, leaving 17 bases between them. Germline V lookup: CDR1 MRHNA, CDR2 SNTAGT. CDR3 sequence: CASTGGDRPSYEQYF. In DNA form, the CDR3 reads TGTGCCAGCACTGGCGGGGACAGACCATCCTACGAGCAGTACTTC.

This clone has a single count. The CDR3 protein is CASSLIPRGGSQNEQFF. The CDR3, as DNA: TGTGCCAGCAGCTTAATCCCCCGGGGCGGGAGTCAGAATGAGCAGTTCTTC. V gene TRBV7-2 combines with J gene TRBJ2-1; TRBD2 matches at 7 bases. Germline CDR1 and CDR2: SGHTA and FQGNSA. The length of the CDR3 is 17 residues. The junction had 14 bases not matched to a gene; V was cut back by 2 bases and J by 7 bases.

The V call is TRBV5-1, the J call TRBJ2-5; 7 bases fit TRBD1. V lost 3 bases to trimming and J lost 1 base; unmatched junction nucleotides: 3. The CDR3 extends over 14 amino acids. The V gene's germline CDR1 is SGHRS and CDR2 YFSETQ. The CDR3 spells CASSYQGVQETQYF. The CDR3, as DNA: TGCGCCAGCAGCTACCAGGGGGTCCAAGAGACCCAGTACTTC.

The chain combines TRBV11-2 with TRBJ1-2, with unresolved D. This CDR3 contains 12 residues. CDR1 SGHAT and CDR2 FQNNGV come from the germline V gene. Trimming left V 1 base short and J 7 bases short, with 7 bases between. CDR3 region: CASSLGSSGYTF. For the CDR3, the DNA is TGTGCCAGCAGCTTAGGATCCAGTGGCTACACCTTC.

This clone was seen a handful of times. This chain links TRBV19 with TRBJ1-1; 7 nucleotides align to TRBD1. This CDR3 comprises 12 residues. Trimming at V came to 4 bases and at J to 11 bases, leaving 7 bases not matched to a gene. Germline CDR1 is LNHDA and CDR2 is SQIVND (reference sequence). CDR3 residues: CASSTRGLRAFF. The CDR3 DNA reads TGTGCCAGTAGTACGAGGGGGCTGAGGGCTTTCTTT.

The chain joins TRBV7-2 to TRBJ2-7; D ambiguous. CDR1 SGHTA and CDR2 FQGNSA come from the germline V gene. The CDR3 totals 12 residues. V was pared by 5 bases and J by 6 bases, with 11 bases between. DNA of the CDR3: TGTGCCAGCAGCCCCTCGAGGCGCGAGCAGTACTTC. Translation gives CASSPSRREQYF.

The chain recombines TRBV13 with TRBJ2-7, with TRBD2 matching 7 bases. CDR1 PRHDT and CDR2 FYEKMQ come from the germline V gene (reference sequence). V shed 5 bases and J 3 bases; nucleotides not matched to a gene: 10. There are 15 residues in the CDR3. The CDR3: CASSLREGTVYEQYF. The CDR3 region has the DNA TGTGCCAGCAGCCTCAGGGAGGGCACGGTCTACGAGCAGTACTTC.

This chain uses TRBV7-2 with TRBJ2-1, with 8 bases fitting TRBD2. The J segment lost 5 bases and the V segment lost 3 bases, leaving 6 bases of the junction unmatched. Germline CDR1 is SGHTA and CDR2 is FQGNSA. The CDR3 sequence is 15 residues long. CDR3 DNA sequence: TGTGCCAGCAGCTTCACAGGGACTAGTCACAATGAGCAGTTCTTC. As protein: CASSFTGTSHNEQFF.

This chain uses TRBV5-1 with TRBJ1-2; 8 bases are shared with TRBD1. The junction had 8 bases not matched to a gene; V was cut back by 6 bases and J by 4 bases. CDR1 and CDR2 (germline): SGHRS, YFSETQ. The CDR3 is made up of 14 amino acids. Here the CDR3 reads CASNDRGGSYGYTF. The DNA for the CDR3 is TGCGCCAGCAACGACAGGGGAGGAAGCTATGGCTACACCTTC.

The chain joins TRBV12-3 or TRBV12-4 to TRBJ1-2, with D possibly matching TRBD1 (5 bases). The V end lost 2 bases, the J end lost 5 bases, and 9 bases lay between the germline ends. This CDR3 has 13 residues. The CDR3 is CASSLTGHYGYTF. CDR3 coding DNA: TGTGCCAGCAGTTTAACAGGACATTATGGCTACACCTTC.

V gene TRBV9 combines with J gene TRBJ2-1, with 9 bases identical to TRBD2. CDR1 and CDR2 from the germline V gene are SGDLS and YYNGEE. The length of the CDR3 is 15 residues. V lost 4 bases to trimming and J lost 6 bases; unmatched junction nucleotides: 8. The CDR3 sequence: CASSPGGGRANEQFF. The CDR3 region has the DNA TGTGCCAGCAGCCCTGGGGGCGGGAGGGCCAATGAGCAGTTCTTC.

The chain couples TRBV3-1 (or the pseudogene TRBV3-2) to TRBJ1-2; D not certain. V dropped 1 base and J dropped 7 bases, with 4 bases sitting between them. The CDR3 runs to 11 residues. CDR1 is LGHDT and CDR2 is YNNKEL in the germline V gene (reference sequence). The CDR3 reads CASSQGGGYTF. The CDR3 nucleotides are TGTGCCAGCAGCCAAGGCGGTGGCTACACCTTC.

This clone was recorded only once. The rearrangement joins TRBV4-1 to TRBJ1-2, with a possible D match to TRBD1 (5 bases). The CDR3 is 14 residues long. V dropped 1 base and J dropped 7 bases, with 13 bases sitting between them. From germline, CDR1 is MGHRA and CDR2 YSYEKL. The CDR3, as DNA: TGCGCCAGCAGCCAAGTTCCAGGGTTGGGTGGCTACACCTTC. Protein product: CASSQVPGLGGYTF.